The clone carrying this T cell receptor (beta chain) was counted ten times or more. Germline CDR1 is SGHAT and CDR2 is FQNNGV. There are 16 residues in the CDR3. V lost 3 bases, J lost 2 bases, and 13 bases lay in between. The record originates from a study of Graves' ophthalmopathy and Graves' hyperthyroidism. Amplified TCR beta CDR3 regions were obtained using RNA transcripts as template. Scientists carried out first-round RT-PCR using HTBI primers and then a second-round multiplex PCR. TCRdb reanalysed the multiplex PCR reads using MiXCR and keeps one entry per CDR3 protein. The profile shows roughly 400,000 distinct CDR3 sequences, around 19% of them singletons.

The chain employs TRBV11-2 and TRBJ2-2; tentative D call: TRBD2 (6 bases). Sequences were obtained from peripheral blood. The sequence was obtained from a woman aged 18-30 years with Graves' ophthalmopathy. The CDR3: CASSLFVAANTGELFF. The CDR3 DNA is TGTGCCAGCAGCTTGTTCGTAGCGGCTAACACCGGGGAGCTGTTTTTT.